This T cell receptor (beta chain) comes out of a study of identical twins. Study observations and caveats: Within twin pairs, the out-of-frame alpha sequences they shared showed excess low generation probability.

Concerning this clonotype itself: Its antigen is as yet unknown.

The germline CDR1 and CDR2 sequences are SGHRS and YFSETQ. This CDR3 is built from 15 residues. Trimming took off 3 bases at V and 5 bases at J, with 17 bases between the two ends. MiXCR, run by TCRdb on the 5' RACE reads, gives a single entry per CDR3 protein. The data show a few hundred thousand distinct CDR3 sequences, roughly 8.6% seen once. This same sample was also taken into another study, of yellow fever vaccine responses in identical twins. That report adds: Each twin's T cell response to the vaccine was reported to look partly convergent and partly personalized.

This sequence was found in a woman between 18 and 30 years old in good health. The sequenced sample consisted of memory (CD45RO+) T cells sorted from blood. V usage is TRBV5-1 and J usage is TRBJ2-5, with D perhaps assigned TRBD1 or TRBD2 (6 bases each). CDR3 loop: CASSSLSGAGETQYF. Written as DNA, the CDR3 is TGCGCCAGCAGCTCCCTATCAGGGGCGGGGGAGACCCAGTACTTC.